These 2 T cell receptor beta chains originate from one sample sequenced in a study of blood T cell repertoires in COVID-19. The repertoire was sequenced with immunoSEQ multiplex PCR; TCRdb's copy has only in-frame clones and lacks some. Of more than 75,000 clones listed, approximately 86% are singletons. Input material: peripheral blood. These receptors were collected from a man older than 75 with active or convalescent COVID-19.

The CDR3 bases are TGTGCCTGGACCAACGGCCTGAGTAGCGGTCCCTACAATGAGCAGTTCTTC. Translation: CAWTNGLSSGPYNEQFF. The chain has TRBV30 and TRBJ2-1; possibly TRBD2 for D (6 bases). V lost 4 bases to trimming and J lost 2 bases, with 21 bases between them. The germline gives CDR1 GTSNPN, CDR2 SVGIG (reference sequence). The CDR3 loop spans 17 amino acids.

The chain recombines TRBV28 with TRBJ2-3; possibly TRBD1 for D (6 bases). CDR3 length equals 16 residues. Looked up from germline, CDR1 is MDHEN and CDR2 is SYDVKM. Trimming stripped 6 bases from V and 6 bases from J, with 22 bases between. The CDR3 is CASSPNRDTASDTQYF. In DNA form, the CDR3 reads TGTGCCAGCAGCCCCAACCGGGACACGGCATCGGATACGCAGTATTTT.